The entry below gives a single T cell receptor (beta chain) sequence along with its context. Its antigen is unidentified. The CDR3 totals 13 residues. Looked up from germline, CDR1 is SGHTA and CDR2 is FQGNSA. These data originate in a study of monozygotic twins with inflammatory bowel disease. Study-wide results and limits: Patient-to-patient differences in immunosuppressive treatment may have added variability to the repertoires.

TCRdb derives one entry per CDR3 protein from the 5' RACE reads, leaving out DNA. This sample's table reports just over 300,000 distinct CDR3 sequences. The material sequenced was blood. The chain employs TRBV7-2 and TRBJ2-7. This sequence was found in a human donor with ulcerative colitis or Crohn's disease, or a healthy co-twin of an affected twin (not recorded which). CDR3 sequence: CASSAEQVTTQYF.